A selection of T cell receptor beta chains follows, all from one sample in a study of long-term antiretroviral therapy in people with HIV. Method: immunoSEQ multiplex PCR; TCRdb's copy keeps in-frame clones and lacks some. The sample has some 18,000 clones, 87% seen once. The sequencing here drew on unsorted PBMCs, taken 2.1 years after starting antiretroviral therapy. These receptors originate from a man younger than 30 with HIV. Each CDR3 is given with its conserved first and last residue. The order of the fields is clone size, CDR3 length, J gene, V gene, CDR3 protein. Expanded clones are given a class, and other clones once, few, many or no size at all.

>.|14|TRBJ2-7|TRBV6-1
CASSDSGTLAEQYF
>.|18|TRBJ1-1|TRBV29-1
CSVEDVLWGRERNTEAFF
>.|13|TRBJ1-1|TRBV27
CASSFSRATEAFF
>once|16|TRBJ2-5|TRBV4-1
CASSQSGGMVQETQYF
>once|12|TRBJ2-1|TRBV4-2
CASSQDRQEQFF
>.|12|TRBJ2-2|TRBV19
CASSISGGELFF
>.|15|TRBJ2-2|TRBV9
CASSPRGVNTGELFF
>.|17|TRBJ1-3|TRBV9
CASSVVDSGSSGNTIYF
>.|14|TRBJ1-1|TRBV7-8
CASSLAGGNTEAFF
>.|16|TRBJ2-5|TRBV10-3
CAISEFRTGEQETQYF
>few|13|TRBJ2-7|TRBV2
CAVRTSGSYEQYF
>.|12|TRBJ2-5|TRBV19
CASKGGQETQYF
>.|19|TRBJ2-7|TRBV27
CASSPLRGLAGEGTYEQYF
>.|18|TRBJ2-7|TRBV30
CASKLRLAGGLSSYEQYF
>.|17|TRBJ2-3|TRBV4-1
CASSQENVGTGSDTQYF
>.|16|TRBJ2-7|TRBV30
CAWRADGTGSTYEQYF
>.|16|TRBJ2-3|TRBV15
CATSSSRGARTDTQYF
>few|13|TRBJ2-7|TRBV7-3
CAIPLSGSYEQYF
>few|14|TRBJ1-6|TRBV4-3
CASSQVGGWSPLHF
>.|16|TRBJ2-6|TRBV5-5
CASSLRGRTEANVLTF
>.|16|TRBJ1-6|TRBV27
CASSLAGGSYNSPLHF
>.|11|TRBJ2-7|TRBV25-1
CASRGGAEQYF
>once|15|TRBJ1-4|TRBV4-2
CASSQDRGEGEKLFF
>.|14|TRBJ2-3|TRBV7-2
CASSSRGAGGTQYF
>.|16|TRBJ1-2|TRBV2
CASSETLETSYYGYTF
>.|19|TRBJ1-2|TRBV4-3
CASSQVFGGRDRPTDGYTF
>.|12|TRBJ2-7|TRBV7-9
CASGTVSYEQYF
>.|14|TRBJ2-2|TRBV9
CASSTGGNTGELFF
>.|15|TRBJ1-1|TRBV9
CASSVGPGMNTEAFF
>.|14|TRBJ2-1|TRBV11-2
CASSLASGHNEQFF
>.|10|TRBJ2-1|TRBV29-1
CSVEEREEFF
>.|12|TRBJ2-1|TRBV30
CAWSAGNNEQFF
>.|14|TRBJ2-7|TRBV5-5
CASSSTGTSYEQYF
>.|16|TRBJ1-1|TRBV19
CASSMVRGLGNTEAFF
>few|14|TRBJ1-2|TRBV2
CASSEVGGVRGYTF